The present T cell receptor (beta chain) was sequenced within a study of T cells in Graves' hyperthyroidism and ophthalmopathy. PBMCs were obtained from 10 ml fresh peripheral blood. From RNA transcripts, TCR beta CDR3 regions were amplified. The HTBI primer set drove a first-round RT-PCR of the TCR CDR3. One entry per CDR3 protein results from TCRdb running MiXCR on the multiplex PCR reads. The sample has hundreds of thousands of distinct CDR3 sequences; approximately 16% are singletons. Notes on the study in general: Prediction of ophthalmopathy progression came a median 6.5 months pre-onset.

Trimming took off 3 bases at V and 1 base at J, with 6 bases between the two ends. Germline CDR1 LNHDA, CDR2 SQIVND (reference sequence). The CDR3 consists of 13 residues. As regards this clonotype: As yet, its antigen is unknown.

Sequenced input: blood. The V and J genes are TRBV19 and TRBJ1-1; D is uncertain. The source of this sequence is a woman aged 40 to 50 with Graves' ophthalmopathy. Here the CDR3 reads CASSIEQNTEAFF. The CDR3 coding sequence is TGTGCCAGTAGTATCGAACAGAACACTGAAGCTTTCTTT.